The rows below give T cell receptor beta chains drawn from one sample of a study of response to subunit inactivated influenza vaccine. MiXCR was run by TCRdb on the RT-PCR reads, yielding one entry per CDR3 protein. The sample has just over 300,000 distinct CDR3 sequences; approximately 21% are singletons. The sequenced sample was PBMCs from blood, obtained around 22 months after vaccination. The receptor set was obtained from a man aged 50-75 years who received an inactivated influenza vaccine. CDR3s include the opening cysteine and the closing phenylalanine or tryptophan. The D gene is left open where the match is weak. Clone size is not always given. Where it is, it says once, few, many or a class for expanded clones.

J gene	D gene	clone size	V gene	CDR3 DNA	CDR3 protein
TRBJ1-1	.	many	TRBV12-3/TRBV12-4	TGTGCCAGCAGCAATCACCGGATGAGCACTGAAGCTTTCTTT	CASSNHRMSTEAFF
TRBJ1-3	.	few	TRBV19	TGTGCCAGCGGATGGCTATTTGGGGACACCATATATTTT	CASGWLFGDTIYF
TRBJ2-7	.	.	TRBV4-3	TGCGCCAGCAGCCAAGAGTACGCGACTATTACCTACGAGCAGTACTTC	CASSQEYATITYEQYF
TRBJ1-5	TRBD1	.	TRBV20-1	TGCAGTGCAAGGGACAGACTTAGCAATCAGCCCCAGCATTTT	CSARDRLSNQPQHF
TRBJ1-6	.	many	TRBV28	TGTGCCAGCAGTTTATGGCCGACGGTGGGGGGATCACCCCTCCACTTT	CASSLWPTVGGSPLHF
TRBJ2-7	.	.	TRBV4-3	TGCGCCAGCAGCCAAGATGGGGGATACGAGCAGTACTTC	CASSQDGGYEQYF
TRBJ2-1	.	once	TRBV7-2	TGTGCCAGCAGCTTAATGACCAATGAGCAGTTCTTC	CASSLMTNEQFF
TRBJ1-2	TRBD1	few	TRBV11-2	TGTGCCAGCAGCAAACAGGGGGCGAATGGTTATGGCTACACCTTC	CASSKQGANGYGYTF
TRBJ1-2	TRBD1	few	TRBV12-3/TRBV12-4	TGTGCCAGCAGTGCTGGACAGGCCAATGGCTACACCTTC	CASSAGQANGYTF
TRBJ1-2	TRBD1	few	TRBV4-1	TGCGCCAGCAGCCAACCCAGTCGGGACAGGAGCTATGGCTACACCTTC	CASSQPSRDRSYGYTF
TRBJ1-1	.	few	TRBV4-2	TGTGCCAGCAGCCAAGCAACAGGGTTGCAAGCTTTCTTT	CASSQATGLQAFF
TRBJ1-6	.	few	TRBV27	TGTGCCAGCAAGGCCTCAAGGGGGTATAATTCACCCCTCCACTTT	CASKASRGYNSPLHF
TRBJ1-2	.	many	TRBV10-3	TGTGCCATCAGTGAAGAGAGGGGCGCTGGCTATGGCTACACCTTC	CAISEERGAGYGYTF
TRBJ2-1	.	.	TRBV20-1	TGCAGTGCTAGACCCCTACTCGCGGAAGTCTACAATGAGCAGTTCTTC	CSARPLLAEVYNEQFF
TRBJ2-1	TRBD2	.	TRBV3-1	TGTGCCAGCAGCCAAGTTACCGGGAGGGTCAACAATGAGCAGTTCTTC	CASSQVTGRVNNEQFF
TRBJ2-4	TRBD1	few	TRBV6-1	TGTGCCAGCAGTCCTCCGGGACAGAACATTCAGTACTTC	CASSPPGQNIQYF
TRBJ2-7	.	few	TRBV5-1	TGCGCCAGCAGCTTGGAAGGATACTCCTACGAGCAGTACTTC	CASSLEGYSYEQYF
TRBJ2-7	.	.	TRBV30	TGTGCCTGGAAGGGTTACACCAGGATGGGGGAGCAGTACTTC	CAWKGYTRMGEQYF
TRBJ1-1	TRBD1	few	TRBV12-3/TRBV12-4	TGTGCCAGCAGCGGTTCTGGGACAGGGCACACTGAAGCTTTCTTT	CASSGSGTGHTEAFF
TRBJ2-7	.	.	TRBV6-2/TRBV6-3	TGTGCCAGCAGTTACGAGGGGTACTACTACGAGCAGTACTTC	CASSYEGYYYEQYF
TRBJ2-6	.	.	TRBV12-3/TRBV12-4	TGTGCCAGCGGCCCCACAGGACGCTCTGGGGCCAACGTCCTGACTTTC	CASGPTGRSGANVLTF
TRBJ1-5	.	many	TRBV12-3/TRBV12-4	TGTGCCAGCAGTGGGGGGGGAAATCAGCCCCAGCATTTT	CASSGGGNQPQHF
TRBJ2-1	.	few	TRBV12-3/TRBV12-4	TGTGCCAGCAGTTTAGGGGGAGGGACATACAATGAGCAGTTCTTC	CASSLGGGTYNEQFF
TRBJ2-2	TRBD1	.	TRBV5-1	TGCGCCAGCAGCCAAGGGACAGGGTACGGCGGGGAGCTGTTTTTT	CASSQGTGYGGELFF
TRBJ2-1	TRBD2	.	TRBV12-3/TRBV12-4	TGTGCCAGCAGTTGGGCGAAGGGAGCGGGAGACTACAATGAGCAGTTCTTC	CASSWAKGAGDYNEQFF
TRBJ2-5	.	few	TRBV5-1	TGCGCCAGCAGCCGGACAGCCCAAGAGACCCAGTACTTC	CASSRTAQETQYF
TRBJ1-4	TRBD1	.	TRBV20-1	TGCAGTGCTAGACCGACAGGGGTCTTAGAAAAACTGTTTTTT	CSARPTGVLEKLFF
TRBJ1-2	TRBD1	few	TRBV12-3/TRBV12-4	TGTGCCAGCAACCGCCAGGGGGCATGGGATGGCTACACCTTC	CASNRQGAWDGYTF
TRBJ2-3	.	.	TRBV7-9	TGTGCCAGCAGCTGGAGTGGCGCAGATACGCAGTATTTT	CASSWSGADTQYF
TRBJ2-7	TRBD1	few	TRBV5-1	TGCGCCAGCAGCATCGGGACAGGAGACTCCTACGAGCAGTACTTC	CASSIGTGDSYEQYF
TRBJ1-1	.	few	TRBV4-1	TGCGCCAGCAGCCAAGATCCCCATAACACTGAAGCTTTCTTT	CASSQDPHNTEAFF
TRBJ2-7	TRBD2	few	TRBV20-1	TGCAGTGCTAGAGATCAGGATAGCGGGCCCGAGCAGTACTTC	CSARDQDSGPEQYF
TRBJ2-1	TRBD2	few	TRBV20-1	TGCAGTGCTCACGGCGGACTAGCGGGCCAGAATGAGCAGTTCTTC	CSAHGGLAGQNEQFF
TRBJ2-4	TRBD2	few	TRBV6-2/TRBV6-3	TGTGCCAGCAGTTACTCGAGTCGGGGTTGGGGTTCAGGGACTAAACTAGCCAAAAACATTCAGTACTTC	CASSYSSRGWGSGTKLAKNIQYF